This note documents a single TCR beta chain sequence. TCRdb fed the RT-PCR reads into MiXCR, producing one record per CDR3 protein. The table lists around 160,000 distinct CDR3 sequences, 30% of them singletons. This sample stems from a study of patients and donors after allogeneic stem cell transplantation. The sequenced sample was blood, either unsorted or a sorted T cell fraction (not recorded which). This TCR was recovered from a human donor who was either an allogeneic HSCT recipient or a stem cell or donor lymphocyte infusion donor (not recorded which). It is not recorded whose cells these are; they may come from a transplant donor.

The chain's CDR3 is CASSQERRGGPSTDTQYF. The DNA for the CDR3 is TGTGCCAGCAGCCAAGAAAGGCGCGGCGGACCTAGCACAGATACGCAGTATTTT. This chain uses TRBV4-2 with TRBJ2-3; D not certain. The ends were cut back, 0 bases at V and 0 bases at J, with 16 bases in the middle. This CDR3 region has 18 residues. Germline assignment: CDR1 LGHNA and CDR2 YNFKEQ.